The T cell receptor beta chain under discussion was sequenced for a study of OX40 agonist ivuxolimab in advanced cancers. About the research overall: From about 23 to 85 years was the age range, with a mean of around 56 years, and around 80% were male.

The germline V gene encodes CDR1 LNHNV and CDR2 YYDKDF (reference sequence). Trimming at V came to 0 bases and at J to 4 bases, leaving 3 bases not matched to a gene. The CDR3 totals 14 residues. Data came from immunoSEQ multiplex PCR; TCRdb stores just in-frame clones and leaves some out. The top ten clones hold 4% to 5% of a sample with 35,000 to 45,000 clones, around 87% of them seen once. This TCR derives from an adult with an advanced solid tumor such as melanoma, head and neck, liver or kidney cancer. This specimen consisted of CD4+ or CD8+ T cells sorted from blood, obtained in a trial of the OX40 agonist ivuxolimab. V and J are TRBV15 and TRBJ2-7, with TRBD2 matching over 7 bases. The CDR3 sequence: CATSRDPSGYEQYF. CDR3 in DNA: TGTGCCACCAGCAGAGACCCTAGCGGATACGAGCAGTACTTC.